This T cell receptor beta chain came from a study of T cells in localized non-small cell lung cancer (dated by TCRdb to 2020 to 2022). Concerning the study at large: Comparing tumors with uninvolved tumor-adjacent lungs, the study looked at the T cell repertoires of 200 to 250 patients with early-stage NSCLC. The cohort comprised 236 treatment-naïve NSCLC patients with resected, localized lung tumors. A mean age of around 66 years was recorded for the NSCLC patients, of whom more than 120 were male and 100 to 110 were female.

The CDR3 spans 15 residues, from the cysteine through the phenylalanine. Only CDR3 DNA is held: 45 bases, read in frame from base 1. The junction shows trimming of 3 bases on V and 2 bases on J, and the gene matches do not reach 7 bases of it. In the germline V gene (reference sequence), CDR1 corresponds to MNHEY and CDR2 to SMNVEV. TCR beta CDR3 regions were sequenced from DNA using the immunoSEQ Assay. The authors' pipeline ran thus. T cell density was computed as TCR beta template counts normalized to usable DNA estimated by amplifying housekeeping genes. Richness was estimated using the preseqR package, with extrapolation to 400,000 templates for PBMC samples and to 120,000 templates for tissue samples. Clonality was defined by subtracting Pielou's evenness from one. Tissue-enriched TCRs were identified through differential abundance testing performed on productive amino-acid clonotypes, with a minimum total count of 5 and an alpha of 0.1. The Jaccard Index and the Morisita Overlap Index were used to measure how much the repertoires overlapped between compartments. TCR beta CDR3s were clustered by GLIPH together with public tetramer-defined viral CDR3s, and at least three viral sequences plus V-gene enrichment were required for viral motifs. The source is immuneACCESS, and TCRdb retained only in-frame sequences with V and J called. Part of the clones is not carried over; for the studies checked, unresolved V genes explain less than half of this, and the remainder is unexplained. The DNA gave D and trimming, while V, J and clone size come from that table. The sample profile shows 30,000 to 40,000 clones; about 80% of them were found once. The ten most abundant clones make up approximately 33% of the sample.

At diagnosis, peripheral blood, uninvolved tumor-adjacent lung and tumor were collected and were preserved as a mix of fresh-frozen and FFPE material. For TCR repertoire profiling, blood samples were analyzed in the form of peripheral blood mononuclear cells. General study outcomes and caveats: Longer overall survival was associated with higher blood T cell density, whereas shorter survival was associated with higher adjacent-lung clonality. A median of about 50 of the top 100 tumor clones turned up in the paired uninvolved adjacent lung, and around 27 of those clones also ranked among the top 100 of that same adjacent lung. Uninvolved tumor-adjacent lung showed the highest T cell clonality, higher than tumor, which suggests more focused antigenic responses in the adjacent lung. Because the study design was exploratory, TCR variables were selected using unadjusted p-values without false-discovery rate correction. Because multi-region sequencing of the tumors was not done, intratumor heterogeneity could not be ruled out.

Regarding this clone: No cognate antigen has been identified for it. No base quality values were provided; no much bigger clone lies one nucleotide off.

The sequence links TRBV27 to TRBJ2-7, with TRBD1 matching 7 junction bases. Sequencing was performed on peripheral blood, taken before any cancer treatment. This receptor was identified in a male donor at least 60 years old with stage II squamous cell lung carcinoma. The CDR3 sequence is CASSLRPGQTYEQYF. The DNA is TGTGCCAGCAGTTTGCGTCCGGGACAGACCTACGAGCAGTACTTC.